Below, 2 T cell receptor beta chains from the same sample are listed, as sequenced in a study of T-cell memory formation after mild COVID-19. Via MiXCR, TCRdb re-called the 5' RACE reads, giving one row per CDR3 protein. The sample includes 380,000 or so distinct CDR3 sequences, about 13% seen only once; the top ten take about a fifth. The sequenced sample was PBMCs or a T cell subset sorted from them (not recorded which). These TCRs come from a man aged 18 to 30 who had mild COVID-19 (a few samples of this study predate the infection). Cell type and time point are not known.

There are a few counts of this clonotype. The genes are TRBV10-3 and TRBJ1-2; 9 positions match TRBD1. Losses at the gene ends were 7 bases for V and 5 bases for J; bases not matched to a gene: 14. The CDR3 is 16 residues long. Germline assignment: CDR1 ENHRY and CDR2 SYGVKD. CDR3 loop: CAIKDPRQGEKYGYTF. As DNA, the CDR3 is TGTGCCATCAAGGACCCGCGACAGGGGGAGAAGTATGGCTACACCTTC.

The CDR3 DNA is TGCGCCAGCAGCTTGGACCCACAGGGGCGATGGACCGGGGAGCTGTTTTTT. Protein sequence: CASSLDPQGRWTGELFF. V gene TRBV5-1 combines with J gene TRBJ2-2; 7 nucleotides line up with TRBD1. The length of the CDR3 is 17 residues. Germline CDR1 reads SGHRS; CDR2 reads YFSETQ. V was clipped by 0 bases and J by 5 bases; unmatched bases: 10.